One sample yielded the 24 T cell receptor beta chains listed below, sequenced in a study of identical twins. TCRdb used MiXCR to reprocess the 5' RACE reads, holding one entry per CDR3 protein. The sample shows around 530,000 distinct CDR3 sequences, 13% to 15% of them seen only once. The same data also went into a second study, on yellow fever vaccine responses in identical twins.

The sequenced sample was CD4+ T cells sorted from blood. All receptors derive from a woman between 18 and 30 years old in good health.

Here the CDR3 DNA reads TGTGCCAGCAGTTCAGTCCTTAGCACAGATACGCAGTATTTT. Protein product: CASSSVLSTDTQYF. The chain employs TRBV12-3 or TRBV12-4 and TRBJ2-3; no reliable D call. V lost 4 bases to trimming and J lost 0 bases, with 8 bases between them. This CDR3 spans 14 amino acids.

The J gene is TRBJ2-2, the V gene TRBV20-1, with 8 bases that match TRBD2. This CDR3 comprises 16 residues. V shed 0 bases and J 5 bases; nucleotides not matched to a gene: 8. The germline V gene has CDR1 DFQATT and CDR2 SNEGSKA (reference sequence). The CDR3 nucleotides are TGCAGTGCTAGAGATTCGGGAGGGCCTGGGACCGGGGAGCTGTTTTTT. Protein: CSARDSGGPGTGELFF.

The CDR3: CASSLTQGWEINYGYTF. CDR3 DNA sequence: TGTGCCAGCAGCTTGACACAGGGGTGGGAAATAAACTATGGCTACACCTTC. The chain joins TRBV5-6 to TRBJ1-2; 7 positions agree with TRBD1. This CDR3 is built from 17 residues. Germline CDR1 is SGHDT and CDR2 is YYEEEE. The ends lost 1 base at V and 2 bases at J; junction bases unmatched: 11.

This sequence joins TRBV5-1 and TRBJ2-2; 11 nucleotides line up with TRBD2. The J segment lost 3 bases and the V segment lost 2 bases, leaving 9 bases of the junction unmatched. CDR1 is SGHRS and CDR2 is YFSETQ in the germline V gene. This CDR3 contains 18 residues. The CDR3 DNA sequence: TGCGCCAGCAGCTTTAGACTAGCGGGAATTCTAGACACCGGGGAGCTGTTTTTT. As protein: CASSFRLAGILDTGELFF. The complete variable domain, with remaining parts taken from reference TRBV5-1 and TRBJ2-2, reads KAGVTQTPRYLIKTRGQQVTLSCSPISGHRSVSWYQQTPGQGLQFLFEYFSETQRNKGNFPGRFSGRQFSNSRSEMNVSTLELGDSALYLCASSFRLAGILDTGELFFGEGSRLTVL.

The chain combines TRBV11-3 with TRBJ2-1, with a possible D match to TRBD1 (6 bases). Germline V gene data show CDR1 as SGHNT and CDR2 as YENEEA. The CDR3 totals 15 residues. Trimming removed 0 bases from V and 9 bases from J, with 15 bases in between. Written as DNA, the CDR3 is TGTGCCAGCAGCTTAGATCAGGGCAGGGGTACTGAGCAGTTCTTC. Translation: CASSLDQGRGTEQFF.

The genes are TRBV10-3 and TRBJ2-5; D gene unclear. Germline V gene lookup returns CDR1 ENHRY and CDR2 SYGVKD. V was shortened by 4 bases and J by 0 bases, with 6 bases between the two germline ends. The CDR3 has 13 residues. CDR3 residues: CAISALDQETQYF. The CDR3 coding sequence is TGTGCCATCAGTGCCCTCGACCAAGAGACCCAGTACTTC.

J is TRBJ2-6 and V is TRBV2, with 8 bases aligning to TRBD2. Germline V gene lookup returns CDR1 SNHLY and CDR2 FYNNEI. The CDR3 runs to 16 residues. V gave up 6 bases and J gave up 3 bases; unmatched junction bases: 7. CDR3 in DNA: TGTGCCAGCAGCCCCTCAGCGGGAGTTGGGGCCAACGTCCTGACTTTC. Protein sequence: CASSPSAGVGANVLTF.

This clonotype came up a few times. Here the CDR3 reads CASSRRTGDEQYF. The CDR3 DNA sequence: TGCGCCAGCAGCCGACGGACAGGGGACGAGCAGTACTTC. The genes are TRBV5-1 and TRBJ2-7; 9 bases are shared with TRBD1. Germline values: CDR1 SGHRS, CDR2 YFSETQ. The CDR3 covers 13 residues. J lost 5 bases, V lost 4 bases, and 4 bases had no gene match.

The chain uses TRBV10-3 and TRBJ2-3; no clear D. Per the germline V gene, CDR1 is ENHRY and CDR2 is SYGVKD. The CDR3 extends over 15 amino acids. V was cut by 4 bases and J by 4 bases, with 15 bases left in between. The CDR3 DNA reads TGTGCCATCAGTGTCGTTCAAGGCCGGGCAGATACGCAGTATTTT. Residues: CAISVVQGRADTQYF.

CDR3 protein: CSASIAGGAYNEQFF. The CDR3 DNA reads as TGCAGTGCTTCAATAGCGGGGGGGGCCTACAATGAGCAGTTCTTC. V usage is TRBV20-1 and J usage is TRBJ2-1; TRBD2 aligns across 11 bases. From germline, CDR1 is DFQATT and CDR2 SNEGSKA (reference sequence). CDR3 size: 15 residues. J lost 2 bases, V lost 5 bases, and 5 bases had no gene match.

This clonotype has more than one count but fewer than ten. The chain employs TRBV10-2 and TRBJ2-3; no clear D. Germline V gene data show CDR1 as WSHSY and CDR2 as SAAADI. The CDR3 has 15 residues. Trimming shortened V by 0 bases and J by 5 bases, and 12 bases separated the two germline ends. CDR3 DNA sequence: TGCGCCAGCAGTGAGTCGTTCTCTGGTGTAGATACGCAGTATTTT. It encodes CASSESFSGVDTQYF.

In its sample, this clonotype was seen many times. The chain links TRBV5-1 to TRBJ2-5; D ambiguous. The V end lost 0 bases, the J end lost 3 bases, and 6 bases lay between the germline ends. CDR1 is SGHRS, CDR2 YFSETQ, per germline. The CDR3 contains 13 residues. The CDR3 loop is CASSLDPEETQYF. The DNA of the CDR3 is TGCGCCAGCAGCTTGGATCCGGAAGAGACCCAGTACTTC.

This clonotype was counted a few times. The rearrangement joins TRBV7-9 to TRBJ2-3, with 13 bases lining up with TRBD2. This CDR3 is 16 amino acids long. In germline, CDR1 is SEHNR, CDR2 FQNEAQ (reference sequence). V lost 5 bases and J lost 2; bases outside the gene matches: 4. CDR3 bases: TGTGCCAGCAGCACCGGACTAGCGGGGGCCACAGATACGCAGTATTTT. This codes for CASSTGLAGATDTQYF. Together with reference TRBV7-9 and TRBJ2-3, the CDR3 gives the full variable domain: DTGVSQNPRHKITKRGQNVTFRCDPISEHNRLYWYRQTLGQGPEFLTYFQNEAQLEKSRLLSDRFSAERPKGSFSTLEIQRTEQGDSAMYLCASSTGLAGATDTQYFGPGTRLTVL.

J is TRBJ2-1 and V is TRBV5-1; TRBD2 might be the D (5 bases). The CDR3 loop spans 16 amino acids. The V gene lost 0 bases and the J gene lost 1 base, with 11 bases spanning the gap. CDR1 is SGHRS and CDR2 is YFSETQ in the germline V gene. CDR3 DNA: TGCGCCAGCAGCTTGGTGGCTAGCCGGTCCTACAATGAGCAGTTCTTC. It yields the protein CASSLVASRSYNEQFF. The complete variable domain, with remaining parts taken from reference TRBV5-1 and TRBJ2-1, reads KAGVTQTPRYLIKTRGQQVTLSCSPISGHRSVSWYQQTPGQGLQFLFEYFSETQRNKGNFPGRFSGRQFSNSRSEMNVSTLELGDSALYLCASSLVASRSYNEQFFGPGTRLTVL.

This chain connects TRBV28 to TRBJ2-3; TRBD2 matches at 7 bases. Looked up from germline, CDR1 is MDHEN and CDR2 is SYDVKM. V was pared by 5 bases and J by 0 bases, with 8 bases of the junction left unmatched. The CDR3 has 16 residues. The CDR3 DNA reads as TGTGCCAGCAGTCCCGGACTAGGAGGTAGCACAGATACGCAGTATTTT. This codes for CASSPGLGGSTDTQYF.

This clonotype occurred a few times. The chain carries TRBV4-2 and TRBJ2-5; maybe TRBD2 (6 bases). V gave up 0 bases and J gave up 4 bases, with 12 bases separating them. CDR1 is LGHNA and CDR2 is YNFKEQ in the germline V gene. This CDR3 is 15 amino acids long. CDR3 region: CASSQEGLGGETQYF. CDR3 DNA: TGTGCCAGCAGCCAAGAAGGGTTGGGGGGAGAGACCCAGTACTTC.

V and J are TRBV7-3 and TRBJ2-2; D is possibly TRBD1 or TRBD2 (6 bases each). Germline V CDR1 and CDR2: SGHTA, FQGTGA. The CDR3 is made up of 13 amino acids. Trimming stripped 8 bases from V and 1 base from J, with 8 bases between. In DNA form, the CDR3 reads TGTGCCAGCGCGGGACAGAACACCGGGGAGCTGTTTTTT. Protein: CASAGQNTGELFF.

This clonotype was counted at least ten times. The V and J genes are TRBV12-3 or TRBV12-4 and TRBJ1-1; D remains ambiguous. V dropped 7 bases and J dropped 7 bases, with 10 bases sitting between them. The CDR3 consists of 11 residues. The CDR3 nucleotides are TGTGCCAGCACCCGGTTGGGTGAAGCTTTCTTT. This translates into CASTRLGEAFF.

This clonotype was detected many times. This rearrangement joins TRBV10-3 to TRBJ2-7; 10 bases agree with TRBD2. V trimming: 11 bases; J trimming: 0 bases; junction bases outside the gene matches: 7. Germline assignment: CDR1 ENHRY and CDR2 SYGVKD. This CDR3 has 14 amino acids. The CDR3 reads CAGRTSGNSYEQYF. In nucleotides, the CDR3 is TGTGCCGGACGGACTAGCGGAAACTCCTACGAGCAGTACTTC.

J is TRBJ2-1 and V is TRBV18; D is unresolved. CDR3 length: 15 residues. Germline lookup yields CDR1 KGHSH and CDR2 LQKENI. V was shortened by 1 base and J by 4 bases, with 11 bases between the two germline ends. The CDR3 bases are TGTGCCAGCTCACCACGGGCCGAAACTTACAATGAGCAGTTCTTC. Residues: CASSPRAETYNEQFF.

The rearrangement uses TRBV7-6 and TRBJ2-3; 7 bases agree with TRBD2. This CDR3 has 14 amino acids. CDR1 and CDR2 from the germline V gene are SGHVS and FNYEAQ. Unmatched junction bases numbered 7, after V lost 5 bases and J lost 5 bases. Here the CDR3 reads CASSLGLEGDTQYF. In DNA, the CDR3 is TGTGCCAGCAGCCTTGGACTAGAGGGAGATACGCAGTATTTT.

The CDR3: CASSTHGGAAQETQYF. CDR3 DNA sequence: TGTGCCAGCAGCACCCACGGGGGAGCGGCCCAAGAGACCCAGTACTTC. V and J are TRBV3-1 and TRBJ2-5; a possible D gene is TRBD2 (6 bases). The ends were cut back, 5 bases at V and 1 base at J, with 17 bases in the middle. In germline, CDR1 is LGHDT, CDR2 YNNKEL (reference sequence). The CDR3 sequence is 16 residues long.

CDR3 nucleotide sequence: TGTGCCAGCAGCAAATACAGGGGATCAACCTACGAGCAGTACTTC. Protein product: CASSKYRGSTYEQYF. V is TRBV6-1 and J is TRBJ2-7; 7 nucleotides match TRBD1. Germline CDR1 reads MNHNS; CDR2 reads SASEGT. J was trimmed by 2 bases and V by 6 bases; bases with no gene match: 10. The CDR3 contains 15 residues.

This CDR3 reads CASSSRTGPMNTEAFF. In nucleotides, the CDR3 is TGTGCCAGCAGCTCAAGGACAGGCCCCATGAACACTGAAGCTTTCTTT. This chain connects TRBV7-8 to TRBJ1-1, with 7 bases that match TRBD1. The CDR3 contains 16 residues. V lost 4 bases to trimming and J lost 0 bases; unmatched junction nucleotides: 8. The germline V gene encodes CDR1 SGHVS and CDR2 FQNEAQ.